Described below is a single T cell receptor (beta chain) sequence and its context. What it binds is unknown. This CDR3 is 13 amino acids long. Per germline, CDR1 SNHLY and CDR2 FYNNEI. The V end lost 2 bases, the J end lost 1 base, and 6 bases lay between the germline ends. The data originate from a study of hypomethylating agent response in myelodysplastic syndrome. The overall study: Four or five patients were non-responders, while six or seven showed complete response or hematologic improvement.

At survey resolution, about 400 ng of DNA per sample was split into two 200 ng replicates. Assay: immunoSEQ multiplex PCR; the TCRdb copy retains only in-frame clones and omits some. This sample carries approximately 4,200 clones, roughly four fifths of them seen once, and the ten largest clones take less than 20%. The study's findings and limits: Responders gained more novel clonotypes; non-responders had more contracted clonotypes after treatment. Across all patients and within response groups, hypomethylating treatment left richness, diversity and clonality without significant change.

The origin of this receptor is a human donor with myelodysplastic syndrome. The V gene is TRBV2, the J gene TRBJ2-7; TRBD2 might be the D (5 bases). The sample consisted of bone marrow, taken before or after starting hypomethylating agent treatment for myelodysplastic syndrome (not recorded which). The CDR3, as DNA: TGTGCCAGCAGTGAATCGGGGTCCTACGAGCAGTACTTC. Encoded protein: CASSESGSYEQYF. Variable domain in full (rest from reference TRBV2 and TRBJ2-7): EPEVTQTPSHQVTQMGQEVILRCVPISNHLYFYWYRQILGQKVEFLVSFYNNEISEKSEIFDDQFSVERPDGSNFTLKIRSTKLEDSAMYFCASSESGSYEQYFGPGTRLTVT.